The 3 T cell receptor beta chains below all came from one sample that was sequenced in a study of immune cell composition in non-small cell lung cancer. Only in-frame clones appear in the TCRdb table, and some are missing; sequencing was by immunoSEQ multiplex PCR. The sample holds some 14,000 clones, approximately 81% seen once. The sample taken for sequencing was lung tumor tissue. Source of these receptors: a human donor with non-small cell lung cancer.

This chain uses TRBV19 with TRBJ2-3; D is unclear. This CDR3 spans 11 amino acids. V lost 5 bases and J 2 bases, leaving 2 bases between the germline ends. Germline CDR1 reads LNHDA; CDR2 reads SQIVND (reference sequence). CDR3 residues: CASSFTDTQYF. CDR3 nucleotides: TGTGCCAGTAGTTTCACAGATACGCAGTATTTT.

This chain joins TRBV4-3 and TRBJ2-7, with a weak D call TRBD1 (6 bases). The length of the CDR3 is 15 residues. Germline lookup yields CDR1 LGHNA and CDR2 YSLEER. V lost 0 bases and J 3 bases, leaving 12 bases between the germline ends. The CDR3 loop is CASSQDQGTFYEQYF. CDR3 nucleotide sequence: TGCGCCAGCAGCCAAGATCAAGGGACATTCTACGAGCAGTACTTC.

This chain connects TRBV2 to TRBJ2-1, with TRBD1 matching over 7 bases. There are 18 residues in the CDR3. V was clipped by 5 bases and J by 1 base; unmatched bases: 14. Germline CDR1 reads SNHLY; CDR2 reads FYNNEI. The CDR3 DNA reads TGTGCCAGCAGTAGAAAAGGGGGCTCAAGTAGGTCCTACAATGAGCAGTTCTTC. It translates to CASSRKGGSSRSYNEQFF.